This TCR beta chain was identified during a study of cytomegalovirus exposure and HLA in healthy donors (TCRdb year 2017). About the study as a whole: In an earlier analysis of 587 of the donors, 250 to 350 Gb of sequence data and some 100 million unique TCR beta sequences from about 180 million T cells were reported. An early release that covered some 640 HLA-typed donors contained approximately 320 gigabases of sequencing data and 75 million to 100 million unique TCR sequences. The aim of the study was to test whether cataloging public T cell receptors could identify signatures of past pathogen exposure. Typing coverage varied by locus: roughly 620-640 donors for A, B, C, DRB1 and DQB1; approximately 520 for DQA1; more than 600 for DPA1; 450 to 480 for DPB1. In an earlier analysis of 500 to 650 of the donors, high-throughput TCR beta sequencing was used to judge whether each TCR beta V gene segment behaved as functional or pseudogenic. On average, approximately 250,000 unique TCR beta nucleotide sequences were sequenced per donor among a few hundred genotyped donors of the cohort, with about 19% of those sequences being non-productive. High-throughput TCR immunosequencing, statistical association of individual TCRs with disease status, and machine learning were combined to predict cytomegalovirus infection status. Among the roughly 430 genotyped donors, under 90% belonged to the genetic ancestry cluster associated with self-reported Caucasian donors. Donor age, sex, ethnicity and CMV serostatus were compiled alongside the repertoire data. About five DR-DQ haplotypes were handled as single units for association and clustering because linkage in the cohort was strong. HLA typing covered class I and class II loci at four-digit resolution. The T cell repertoires of around 670 subjects were profiled by immunosequencing and related to cytomegalovirus serostatus. All discovery cohort repertoires had been generated using a single sequencing platform. Along with the roughly 700-subject first cohort, a separate validation cohort of more than 90 different subjects was used. A later genetic analysis took genome-wide SNP genotypes for about 65% of the roughly 670 donors and used that subset as a discovery cohort. In a later analysis, previously published TCR beta repertoires from more than 500 donors were re-analyzed and high-resolution HLA genotyping was added so that TCR occurrence patterns could be studied. In the later analysis, no new phenotypic data were used to find candidate immune exposures; instead, reliance was placed on TCR beta sequences and their occurrence across donors. Summary of the overall study and its limitations: HLA typing was unavailable for some donors at each locus, so association tests used only the typed subset. When HLA alleles, especially DR and DQ, strongly co-occurred, attributing TCR associations to individual alleles was difficult. Three of the identified cytomegalovirus-associated TCR beta chains were confirmed in vitro to be specific for cytomegalovirus antigens. Presence/absence analyses assumed roughly uniform sequencing depth across donors, an assumption that may not hold. A cluster of highly shared sequence variants was judged likely to represent a technical artifact of the sequencing pipeline. Because counts were too low, some 17 rarely observed V segments, including chromosome 9 orphons, were excluded from the earlier analysis of several hundred of the donors. In a later analysis, several top co-occurrence clusters were reported to appear linked to parvovirus B19, influenza, CMV and Epstein-Barr virus. An earlier analysis of 587 of the donors showed that most TCR beta V segments appeared in productive rearrangements either about 87% or about 30% of the time, which broadly matched IMGT annotations. According to a later analysis, TCR association rates differed among HLA loci, with DRB1 alleles showing the most associated TCRs and HLA-C alleles showing the fewest. The authors suggested that the approach could potentially be generalized to other disease states and immunological phenotypes. The classifier was reported to diagnose cytomegalovirus status with high specificity and sensitivity in both the original cohort and the validation cohort. A later analysis found that most CMV-associated TCR beta chains appeared HLA-restricted, with HLA associations seemingly driven largely by CMV exposure. In a later analysis, HLA-associated TCR beta chains showed more clonal expansion and lower generation probabilities than non-associated chains that were equally common. In a later genetic analysis, fewer N-insertions in productive TCRs were reported among donors in an Asian-associated ancestry cluster than the roughly 700-donor mean. Only TCR beta chains were sequenced in this cohort, and the absence of alpha or paired-chain data limited detectable features. Correlated functional status among segregating V segments might reflect linkage disequilibrium, but an unknown experimental factor could not be ruled out. Because the 87-base-pair reads could not distinguish some IMGT-functional V segments, including TRBV6-2 and TRBV6-3, those segments were excluded. While some public TCRs were present in many individuals, most TCR sequences turned up only very rarely across donors. A further reported finding was that TCR beta sequences accurately predicted the HLA-A and HLA-B alleles for most subjects in the first cohort. V-gene and J-gene trimming of TCR beta chains was associated with a missense DCLRE1C variant in a later genetic analysis, and the association was replicated in an independent cohort. In the study, approximately 160 TCR beta chains were listed as associated with cytomegalovirus. The only immune exposure information available for the cohort was CMV serostatus. In a later analysis, more than 15,000 TCR beta sequences were associated with specific HLA alleles at a false discovery rate of 0.05.

The library was built by means of the immunoSEQ multiplex PCR assay. A mixture of 60 forward primers for TCR Vbeta segments and 13 reverse primers for TCR Jbeta segments was used in the multiplex PCR. The CDR3 region of rearranged TCR beta genes was amplified from genomic DNA with a multiplex PCR assay. The amplified TCR beta libraries were sequenced on the Illumina HiSeq System as 87-base-pair reads. The original pipeline was this. In a later analysis, some 80 million unique TCR beta chains were counted across the 650 to 750 repertoires, and around 10 million of these chains were shared by at least two donors. Raw reads were error-corrected and collapsed into unique sequences with a nearest-neighbor algorithm that merged closely related sequences to remove PCR and sequencing errors. V, D and J gene segments were assigned by aligning CDR3 sequences to IMGT reference sequences. For a sequence to be retained, at least a six-nucleotide match to both a V gene segment and a J gene segment was required. Rearrangements were classified as productive when the CDR3 lacked stop codons and remained in frame with V and J, and all other rearrangements were classified as non-productive. CDR3 was defined according to IMGT convention as the region running from the second conserved V-encoded cysteine to the conserved J-encoded phenylalanine. In an earlier analysis of around 600 of the donors, sequences lacking an unambiguous match to a single V gene segment were excluded. In an earlier analysis of approximately 610 of the donors, V segments were called functional above 56.7% productive rearrangements and were called segregating when the between-donor standard deviation exceeded 5%. A statistical classification framework was developed to diagnose cytomegalovirus status using the catalog of TCR beta chain sequences. In a later analysis, V and J genes were assigned by comparing TCR nucleotide sequences against IMGT/GENE-DB human TR gene sequences. A later analysis assigned CDR3 sequences and most-parsimonious VDJ recombination scenarios with the TCRdist pipeline. A later analysis defined each TCR beta chain by its CDR3 amino acid sequence plus V-gene family, and excluded reads lacking a unique V-gene family. In a later analysis, 450 to 600 highly shared, low-generation-probability nucleotide sequences were removed to address suspected cross-contamination and a sequencing artifact. A later analysis calculated a clonal expansion index for each public chain from normalized within-repertoire ranks of inferred template counts. Generation probabilities in a later analysis came from a VDJ recombination model fitted to out-of-frame rearrangements, and those results were checked against IGoR. In a later analysis, hypergeometric tests were used to score TCR-TCR, TCR-HLA and TCR-CMV co-occurrence, with a repertoire-size bias correction applied to TCR pairs. In a later analysis, false discovery rates were estimated by permuting HLA or CMV assignments 20 times. In a later analysis, co-occurring TCRs were grouped with DBSCAN, and TCRdist sequence similarity was added when clustering was performed within HLA-allele-positive subsets. For co-occurrence clustering, repertoires with fewer than 30,000 or more than 120,000 public chains were excluded, along with a handful of repertoires with anomalous nucleotide sharing. TCRdb holds this immuneACCESS table with in-frame rearrangements only. Some clones are missing; in checked studies, unresolved V genes explain under half, and the rest has no known cause. The D gene and trimming were derived from the DNA, and the V and J assignments and clone size from that table. For this sample there are about 160,000 clones; about 85% appear just once. The ten largest account for 1% to 1.5% of the sample.

The cohort comprised 670 or so healthy bone marrow donors. At the time of sampling, all cohort members were nominally healthy, though unrecorded immune exposures were likely present. The donor was CMV seropositive and was included in the group of 289 seropositive cohort members. Each donor provided a peripheral blood sample, and peripheral blood mononuclear cells were used for TCR beta sequencing. The Qiagen DNeasy Blood Extraction Kit was used to extract genomic DNA from the blood cell samples. The CDR3 starts with the cysteine, ends with the phenylalanine, and has 15 residues. Solely the CDR3 DNA is kept, with 45 bases framed from the first base. Compared with germline, V lacks 1 base and J lacks 5 bases; bases without a gene match: 5. Via the germline V gene, CDR1 is SGHVS and CDR2 FQNEAQ. As regards this clone: Its target antigen remains unknown. The input lacks base qualities; no much larger clone sits a single base away.

The chain is made from TRBV7-8 and TRBJ2-3; 8 junctional bases match TRBD1. Sequenced sample: PBMCs. The clonotype comes from a man between 45 and 60 years old in good health and CMV-seropositive. The CDR3 protein sequence reads: CASSLVRGRVDTQYF. The nucleotide sequence is given as TGTGCCAGCAGCTTAGTCAGGGGGCGCGTAGATACGCAGTATTTT.